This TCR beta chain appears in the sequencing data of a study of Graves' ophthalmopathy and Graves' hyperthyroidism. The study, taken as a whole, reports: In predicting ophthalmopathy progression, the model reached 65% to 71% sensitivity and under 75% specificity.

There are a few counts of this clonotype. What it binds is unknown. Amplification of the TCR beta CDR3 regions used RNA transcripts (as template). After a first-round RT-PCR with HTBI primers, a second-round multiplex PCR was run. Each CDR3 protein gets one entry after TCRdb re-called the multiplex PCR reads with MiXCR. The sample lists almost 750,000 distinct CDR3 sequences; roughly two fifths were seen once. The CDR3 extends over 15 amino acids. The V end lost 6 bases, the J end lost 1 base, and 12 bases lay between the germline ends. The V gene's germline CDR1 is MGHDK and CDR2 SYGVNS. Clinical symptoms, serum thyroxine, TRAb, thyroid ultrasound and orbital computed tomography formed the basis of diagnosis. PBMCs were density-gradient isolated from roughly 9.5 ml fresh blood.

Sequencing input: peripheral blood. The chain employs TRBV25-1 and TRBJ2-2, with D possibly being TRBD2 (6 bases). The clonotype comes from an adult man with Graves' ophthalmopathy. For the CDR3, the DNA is TGTGCCAGCAGCAGCAACGGGGGGAACACCGGGGAGCTGTTTTTT. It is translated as CASSSNGGNTGELFF.